The clone carrying this T cell receptor (beta chain) was seen once. This entry comes from a study of control samples from healthy donors and cancer patients. Produced via immunoSEQ multiplex PCR; TCRdb's table is partial and in-frame only. The sample yields some 100,000 clones, about 80% seen once. Germline CDR1 reads SGHTA; CDR2 reads FQGNSA. This CDR3 is built from 14 residues. The V end was cut by 5 bases, the J end by 1 base, with 8 bases between. Material: blood. The chain employs TRBV7-2 and TRBJ1-4; D is unresolved. The sequence was collected from a woman in her twenties or thirties in good health. In DNA form, the CDR3 reads TGTGCCAGCAGCCTATACTTAACTAATGAAAAACTGTTTTTT. Translation: CASSLYLTNEKLFF.